This TCR beta chain was observed in a study of blood T cells in healthy people across ages. Per the germline V gene, CDR1 is SGHRS and CDR2 is YFSETQ. The V gene lost 5 bases and the J gene lost 6 bases, with 17 bases spanning the gap. The CDR3 has 15 residues. Primers used in a second PCR of about 6 to 12 cycles were a sample-barcoded 5' primer and a J-beta primer mix. TCRdb called the 5' RACE reads again in MiXCR, with one record for every CDR3 protein. Here the sample spans fewer than 800,000 distinct CDR3 sequences, over 20% being singletons. This clonotype was detected only a few times. Sequenced sample: blood. The V gene is TRBV5-1, the J gene TRBJ2-2, with a possible D match to TRBD1 (6 bases). The receptor's source is an older man in good health. The CDR3, as DNA: TGCGCCAGCAGACTACAGGGTAGTGGTGCCGGGGAGCTGTTTTTT. Translated: CASRLQGSGAGELFF.